This section outlines one T cell receptor (beta chain) sequence together with its context. The antigen is undetermined. The sample is drawn from a study of immune evolution from preneoplasia to lung adenocarcinoma. Per germline, CDR1 LNHDA and CDR2 SQIVND (reference sequence). The ends were cut back, 10 bases at V and 7 bases at J, with 20 bases in the middle. The CDR3 is made up of 15 amino acids. Generated by immunoSEQ multiplex PCR, the TCRdb table keeps only in-frame clones and is missing some. The sample shows over 7,000 clones, around 82% of them seen only once. Histologic diagnosis was independently verified by two lung pathologists. Overall study results and limits: Later-stage lesions seemingly showed higher T cell density and diversity than normal lung. Top clone frequencies peaked in normal lung, apparently declining through invasive adenocarcinoma.

The sequencing sample was made of FFPE adjacent normal lung tissue. This TCR came from a person aged 70 to 85 with lung adenocarcinoma. The chain combines TRBV19 with TRBJ1-6; weak D call: TRBD1 (5 bases). The CDR3 reads CATLERHGGNSPLHF. CDR3 bases: TGTGCCACTCTAGAGCGTCATGGGGGGAATTCACCCCTCCACTTT.